The 20 T cell receptor beta chains given below trace back to one sample, sequenced in a study of breast tumors, draining lymph nodes, adjacent tissues. Axillary draining lymph nodes of breast cancer patients supplied the node samples. TCRdb re-derived calls from the multiplex PCR reads in MiXCR, one entry per CDR3 protein. The profile covers under 150,000 distinct CDR3 sequences, with 21% appearing a single time and about 2.2% taken by the ten largest. What was sequenced was axillary lymph node tissue. These receptors all come from a female donor with breast cancer. Some clones in this sample may be carry-over from other donors' samples.

In its sample, this clonotype was seen many times. The chain joins TRBV4-2 to TRBJ2-1; 10 bases align to TRBD2. V was pared by 1 base and J by 8 bases, with 5 bases of the junction left unmatched. The CDR3 totals 15 residues. The germline V gene has CDR1 LGHNA and CDR2 YNFKEQ. The CDR3 loop is CASSQGGLAMDEQFF. CDR3 coding DNA: TGTGCCAGCAGCCAAGGGGGACTAGCGATGGATGAGCAGTTCTTC.

This clonotype came up many times. DNA of the CDR3: TGTGCCAGCTCACCAGGGCTGGGTGAAAAACTGTTTTTT. Amino acid sequence: CASSPGLGEKLFF. The chain couples TRBV18 to TRBJ1-4; D is uncertain. This CDR3 region has 13 residues. V was pared by 2 bases and J by 7 bases, with 8 bases between. Germline assignment: CDR1 KGHSH and CDR2 LQKENI.

The sample holds a few counts of this clonotype. The chain recombines TRBV6-1 with TRBJ2-5; D is possibly TRBD1 or TRBD2 (5 bases each). The CDR3 has 14 amino acids. CDR1 is MNHNS, CDR2 SASEGT, per germline. Trimming left V 0 bases short and J 1 base short, with 6 bases between. This chain's CDR3 is CASSEAGVQETQYF. The CDR3 DNA reads TGTGCCAGCAGTGAAGCGGGGGTCCAAGAGACCCAGTACTTC.

This clonotype was seen repeatedly, ten times or more. The gene calls are TRBV30 and TRBJ2-7; TRBD2 aligns across 7 bases. The V and J ends lost 5 bases and 0 bases, in that order; junction bases with no gene match: 1. This CDR3 has 12 residues. Germline lookup yields CDR1 GTSNPN and CDR2 SVGIG (reference sequence). CDR3 bases: TGTGCCTGGGGGGGGGGCTCCTACGAGCAGTACTTC. Its translation is CAWGGGSYEQYF. Variable domain in full (rest from reference TRBV30 and TRBJ2-7): SQTIHQWPATLVQPVGSPLSLECTVEGTSNPNLYWYRQAAGRGLQLLFYSVGIGQISSEVPQNLSASRPQDRQFILSSKKLLLSDSGFYLCAWGGGSYEQYFGPGTRLTVT.

The genes are TRBV5-4 and TRBJ2-6; no clear D. Germline V gene lookup returns CDR1 SGHNT and CDR2 YYREEE (reference sequence). V lost 0 bases and J 0 bases, leaving 10 bases between the germline ends. CDR3 size: 17 residues. The CDR3 loop reads CASSLGVSDSGANVLTF. The CDR3 coding sequence is TGTGCCAGCAGCTTGGGGGTATCGGACTCTGGGGCCAACGTCCTGACTTTC.

With regard to this clonotype: A single base separates this from a much larger clone, so it may be a read error. This chain links TRBV30 with TRBJ2-3; D not resolved. Germline V gives CDR1 GTSNPN, CDR2 SVGIG (reference sequence). V dropped 2 bases and J dropped 2 bases, with 8 bases sitting between them. CDR3 length: 13 amino acids. For the CDR3, the DNA is TGTGCCTGGAGTAGAATGTACACAGATACGCAGTATTTT. This codes for CAWSRMYTDTQYF.

This clonotype was seen at least ten times. The chain combines TRBV11-2 with TRBJ1-4; 7 positions agree with TRBD1. Germline assignment: CDR1 SGHAT and CDR2 FQNNGV. Trimming took 6 bases from V and 3 from J; bases not matched to a gene: 7. CDR3 length: 15 residues. Here the CDR3 DNA reads TGTGCCAGCAGACAGACAGGGAGGGCTAATGAAAAACTGTTTTTT. It yields the protein CASRQTGRANEKLFF.

The rearrangement joins TRBV19 to TRBJ1-5; 7 bases map to TRBD1. The length of the CDR3 is 16 residues. In germline, CDR1 is LNHDA, CDR2 SQIVND (reference sequence). The trim removed 5 bases at V and 3 bases at J, leaving 10 bases unmatched. DNA of the CDR3: TGTGCCAGTAGTCCTCCAGGAGGGGGCCCCAATCAGCCCCAGCATTTT. Its protein product is CASSPPGGGPNQPQHF.

With regard to this clonotype: Possible read error: a much larger clone is one base away. The chain is built from TRBV14 and TRBJ2-5; 12 bases match TRBD2. The germline CDR1 and CDR2 sequences are SGHDN and FVKESK. This CDR3 region has 17 residues. The CDR3 loop is CASSHWTSGNWGETQHF. In nucleotides, the CDR3 is TGTGCCAGCAGCCATTGGACTAGCGGGAACTGGGGAGAGACCCAGCACTTC.

This clonotype was detected a few times. V usage is TRBV7-3 and J usage is TRBJ2-1; 7 nucleotides agree with TRBD2. Germline V gives CDR1 SGHTA, CDR2 FQGTGA. J gave up 1 base and V 3 bases, and 6 bases lay outside the gene matches. The CDR3 is 16 amino acids. CDR3 coding DNA: TGTGCCAGCAGCTTTCTGGCGGGAGCTTCCTACAATGAGCAGTTCTTC. It is translated as CASSFLAGASYNEQFF.

In this sample, this clonotype turned up many times. The CDR3 sequence is CASSLEGRGPEAQYF. CDR3 nucleotides: TGCGCCAGCAGCTTGGAAGGACGGGGCCCGGAGGCCCAGTACTTC. The rearrangement joins TRBV5-1 to TRBJ2-5, with D perhaps matching TRBD1 or TRBD2 (5 bases each). CDR3 length: 15 amino acids. V gave up 0 bases and J gave up 9 bases, with 18 bases separating them. Germline CDR1 reads SGHRS; CDR2 reads YFSETQ. The full variable domain, rest sourced from reference TRBV5-1 and TRBJ2-5, is KAGVTQTPRYLIKTRGQQVTLSCSPISGHRSVSWYQQTPGQGLQFLFEYFSETQRNKGNFPGRFSGRQFSNSRSEMNVSTLELGDSALYLCASSLEGRGPEAQYFGPGTRLLVL.

This clonotype occurred many times. This rearrangement joins TRBV19 to TRBJ2-1, with no clear D. The V gene lost 4 bases and the J gene lost 10 bases, with 23 bases spanning the gap. CDR3 length equals 16 residues. The germline V gene has CDR1 LNHDA and CDR2 SQIVND (reference sequence). The DNA for the CDR3 is TGTGCCAGTAGTACCTTAAGACTGAGCCTACAATCCGAGCAGTTCTTC. It yields the protein CASSTLRLSLQSEQFF.

A word on this clonotype: This may be a read error, as it is one base from a much larger clone. The rearrangement uses TRBV7-3 and TRBJ2-3; 8 nucleotides align to TRBD2. From germline, CDR1 is SGHTA and CDR2 FQGTGA. The CDR3 consists of 17 residues. The CDR3, as DNA: TGCGCCAGCAGCCAAGCTCTGTTTAGCGGGATCACAGATACGCAGTATTTT. This codes for CASSQALFSGITDTQYF.

The rearrangement uses TRBV6-5 and TRBJ2-2; the match to TRBD2 covers 10 bases. The CDR3 is 21 residues long. CDR1 is MNHEY, CDR2 SVGAGI, per germline. V dropped 0 bases and J dropped 8; count of bases not matched to a gene: 21. In DNA form, the CDR3 reads TGTGCCAGCAGTTACTCGTACTCCTTGGTCTTGGCTAGCGGGAGCTCGGGGGAGCTGTTTTTT. Translation: CASSYSYSLVLASGSSGELFF.

CDR3 nucleotide sequence: TGTGCCAGCAGCTCCGGGGCAGCTCCTTTCTTT. This translates into CASSSGAAPFF. The chain recombines TRBV7-2 with TRBJ1-1, with a tentative D call TRBD1 (5 bases). V lost 4 bases and J lost 12, with 12 bases in between. The CDR3 has 11 residues. Looked up from germline, CDR1 is SGHTA and CDR2 is FQGNSA. Together with reference TRBV7-2 and TRBJ1-1, the CDR3 gives the full variable domain: GAGVSQSPSNKVTEKGKDVELRCDPISGHTALYWYRQSLGQGLEFLIYFQGNSAPDKSGLPSDRFSAERTGGSVSTLTIQRTQQEDSAVYLCASSSGAAPFFGQGTRLTVV.

The sample holds many counts of this clonotype. The chain combines TRBV5-1 with TRBJ2-1, with unresolved D. The CDR3 is 16 residues long. Trimming left V 1 base short and J 7 bases short, with 18 bases between. The V gene's germline CDR1 is SGHRS and CDR2 YFSETQ. CDR3: CASSLRGGAITNEQFF. The CDR3 DNA is TGCGCCAGCAGCTTGCGCGGCGGAGCCATCACGAATGAGCAGTTCTTC.

A word on this clonotype: The junction shows a germline mismatch at one end, possibly a read error. V usage is TRBV7-4 and J usage is TRBJ1-2; weak D call: TRBD1 (6 bases). The CDR3 has 11 residues. Germline assignment: CDR1 SGHVT and CDR2 SQSDAQ. CDR3 nucleotides: TGTGCCAGCAGCTCCCGGACAGAGGAGGGCTTC. Translation gives CASSSRTEEGF.

This clonotype was seen at least ten times. The rearrangement joins TRBV7-9 to TRBJ1-4; weak D call: TRBD1 (6 bases). CDR3 length: 15 residues. Trimming cost V 2 bases and J 7 bases, with 14 bases left between them. CDR1 and CDR2 (germline): SEHNR, FQNEAQ (reference sequence). The chain's CDR3 is CASSLTKGGSEKLFF. The CDR3 bases are TGTGCCAGCAGCTTAACGAAGGGGGGGAGTGAAAAACTGTTTTTT. Complete variable domain (other parts from reference TRBV7-9 and TRBJ1-4): DTGVSQNPRHKITKRGQNVTFRCDPISEHNRLYWYRQTLGQGPEFLTYFQNEAQLEKSRLLSDRFSAERPKGSFSTLEIQRTEQGDSAMYLCASSLTKGGSEKLFFGSGTQLSVL.

This clonotype was picked up many times. CDR3 sequence reads: CSVELGGYTEKLFF. In DNA form, the CDR3 reads TGCAGCGTTGAATTAGGGGGTTATACTGAAAAACTGTTTTTT. The J gene is TRBJ1-4, the V gene TRBV29-1; a possible D gene is TRBD1 (6 bases). This CDR3 is built from 14 residues. Germline V gives CDR1 SQVTM, CDR2 ANQGSEA. V shed 2 bases and J shed 7 bases, with 14 bases lying between them.

This clonotype was detected only a few times. At one of its ends the junction is not consistent with the germline gene, which may arise from a read error. The chain employs TRBV20-1 and TRBJ2-5, with TRBD2 as a possible D gene (5 bases). CDR1 is DFQATT, CDR2 SNEGSKA, per germline (reference sequence). The CDR3 extends over 14 amino acids. Written as DNA, the CDR3 is TGCAGTGCTAGAGATAGGTCCTTTTGGGAGACCCAGTGCTTC. This translates into CSARDRSFWETQCF.